This entry concerns a single T cell receptor beta chain. This specimen includes other DNA sequences encoding the same CDR3. These data originate in a study of blood T cell repertoires in COVID-19. Overall study context: Researchers got acute and convalescent COVID-19 samples from the United States, Italy and Spain. From T cells, B-cell-depleted T cells, or PBMCs came the material, which was cDNA or gDNA.

Clones were sequenced by immunoSEQ multiplex PCR, and TCRdb holds only the in-frame ones, with some missing. The sample records about 200,000 clones, around three quarters being singletons. Trimming stripped 2 bases from V and 2 bases from J, with 6 bases between. The CDR3 is made up of 14 amino acids. Germline V gene lookup returns CDR1 SNHLY and CDR2 FYNNEI. This clonotype was obtained from a woman aged 70 to 79 with acute or convalescent COVID-19. This sequence joins TRBV2 and TRBJ2-2; D is unclear. Sequencing used peripheral blood. CDR3 loop: CASSELSNTGELFF. The CDR3 DNA reads TGTGCCAGCAGTGAACTCAGTAACACCGGGGAGCTGTTTTTT.